These 15 T cell receptor beta chains share one sample of origin, sequenced in a study of shared clonotypes between healthy human individuals. The naive CD8 fraction comprised CD45RO-negative cells positively selected for CCR7 and excluded terminally differentiated effector memory CD45RA+ cells. TCRdb's copy holds only in-frame clones and misses some; the assay was immunoSEQ multiplex PCR. The data contain about 2.2 million clones, about 93% of them seen just once; the ten biggest clones take up around 1.7%. The specimen sequenced was naive CD8+ T cells from PBMCs. The source is a young man in good health. Some clones in this sample may be carry-over from other donors' samples.

The CDR3 sequence is CASSTGTALEAFF. CDR3 DNA sequence: TGTGCCAGCAGCACCGGGACAGCACTTGAAGCTTTCTTT. J is TRBJ1-1 and V is TRBV6-5; 7 bases align to TRBD1. CDR3 length equals 13 residues. Germline trimming cut 6 bases from V and 7 bases from J; bases unmatched to any gene: 8. CDR1 is MNHEY, CDR2 SVGAGI, per germline.

This clone was detected a few times. This sample also contains other DNA sequences that code for the same CDR3. The chain employs TRBV6-6 and TRBJ2-7; 9 bases map to TRBD1. Per the germline V gene, CDR1 is MNHNY and CDR2 is SVGAGI (reference sequence). The trim removed 2 bases at V and 3 bases at J, leaving 2 bases unmatched. This CDR3 is 14 amino acids long. The CDR3 protein is CASSYGGQGYEQYF. In nucleotides, the CDR3 is TGTGCCAGCAGTTACGGGGGACAGGGCTACGAGCAGTACTTC.

The chain links TRBV28 to TRBJ1-1; a possible D gene is TRBD1 (5 bases). From germline, CDR1 is MDHEN and CDR2 SYDVKM. The CDR3 spans 13 residues. Between the trimmed V and J ends, which lost 3 bases and 11 bases, there was a span of 16 bases. The CDR3 sequence: CASSFLEGPSAFF. The CDR3 nucleotides are TGTGCCAGCAGTTTTTTGGAGGGGCCGTCGGCTTTCTTT.

The chain combines TRBV4-2 with TRBJ2-7, with D uncertain. This CDR3 region has 11 residues. The germline V gene has CDR1 LGHNA and CDR2 YNFKEQ. V was shortened by 3 bases and J by 5 bases, with 5 bases between the two germline ends. CDR3 loop: CASSQRHEQYF. In nucleotides, the CDR3 is TGTGCCAGCAGCCAGAGACACGAGCAGTACTTC.

The chain employs TRBV18 and TRBJ1-1, with 9 bases fitting TRBD1. With 2 bases clipped from V and 5 bases from J, the junction kept 9 bases outside the gene matches. The length of the CDR3 is 16 residues. The germline V gene encodes CDR1 KGHSH and CDR2 LQKENI. CDR3 in DNA: TGTGCCAGCTCACCAGAGGACAGGGGCCGACAGACTGAAGCTTTCTTT. Its protein is CASSPEDRGRQTEAFF.

V usage is TRBV7-9 and J usage is TRBJ1-6, with 7 bases matching TRBD1. Per germline, CDR1 SEHNR and CDR2 FQNEAQ (reference sequence). V lost 2 bases to trimming and J lost 4 bases; unmatched junction nucleotides: 2. The CDR3 loop spans 15 amino acids. The CDR3 DNA is TGTGCCAGCAGCTTATGGGACAGATATAATTCACCCCTCCACTTT. This codes for CASSLWDRYNSPLHF. Supplemented by reference TRBV7-9 and TRBJ1-6, the full variable domain reads DTGVSQNPRHKITKRGQNVTFRCDPISEHNRLYWYRQTLGQGPEFLTYFQNEAQLEKSRLLSDRFSAERPKGSFSTLEIQRTEQGDSAMYLCASSLWDRYNSPLHFGNGTRLTVT.

This clone is a singleton in its sample. The chain employs TRBV6-5 and TRBJ1-2, with D possibly TRBD1 on 5 matching bases. V was cut by 7 bases and J by 8 bases, with 14 bases left in between. CDR1 and CDR2 (germline): MNHEY, SVGAGI. The CDR3 is made up of 12 amino acids. CDR3 in amino acids: CASTGGNWGYTF. CDR3 bases: TGTGCCAGCACGGGGGGGAACTGGGGCTACACCTTC.

The chain is built from TRBV7-2 and TRBJ2-3, with 12 nucleotides matching TRBD1. This CDR3 is 17 amino acids long. J gave up 6 bases and V 5 bases, and 12 bases lay outside the gene matches. Germline values: CDR1 SGHTA, CDR2 FQGNSA. The CDR3 nucleotides are TGTGCCAGCAGCGTCCGATCGGGACAGGGGGCGGGGGATACGCAGTATTTT. It is translated as CASSVRSGQGAGDTQYF.

V gene TRBV6-4 combines with J gene TRBJ2-7; 11 bases fit TRBD1. Germline lookup yields CDR1 MRHNA and CDR2 SNTAGT. The CDR3 sequence is 14 residues long. V lost 6 bases and J lost 3; bases outside the gene matches: 4. CDR3 sequence: CASSPDRGHYEQYF. CDR3 sequence (DNA): TGTGCCAGCAGCCCGGACAGGGGGCACTACGAGCAGTACTTC.

This clone was seen once. Other nucleotide sequences in the sample specify the same CDR3. V usage is TRBV19 and J usage is TRBJ2-1; 9 positions match TRBD1. Germline CDR1 LNHDA, CDR2 SQIVND (reference sequence). The CDR3 length is 15 residues. Trimming removed 3 bases from V and 2 bases from J; junction bases left unmatched: 2. The CDR3 loop is CASSMGTGTYNEQFF. The CDR3 DNA is TGTGCCAGTAGTATGGGGACAGGGACCTACAATGAGCAGTTCTTC.

Ten or more counts support this clone. The chain employs TRBV28 and TRBJ1-2, with 7 bases lining up with TRBD1. Germline V gives CDR1 MDHEN, CDR2 SYDVKM. V lost 7 bases, J lost 4 bases, and 6 bases stayed unmatched. The CDR3 loop spans 13 amino acids. CDR3 loop: CASTRDSVYGYTF. As DNA, the CDR3 is TGTGCCAGCACTCGGGACAGTGTCTATGGCTACACCTTC.

The V and J genes are TRBV27 and TRBJ2-1; D perhaps matches TRBD2 (5 bases). Germline V lookup: CDR1 MNHEY, CDR2 SMNVEV (reference sequence). V was clipped by 5 bases and J by 10 bases, with 18 bases between them. The CDR3 has 14 amino acids. CDR3 coding DNA: TGTGCCAGCAGTCCGACGGACTGGACGCGGGAGCAGTTCTTC. It specifies CASSPTDWTREQFF.

The V gene is TRBV7-8, the J gene TRBJ2-3, with D perhaps TRBD2 (6 bases). Germline V gives CDR1 SGHVS, CDR2 FQNEAQ. V was trimmed by 5 bases and J by 4 bases, leaving 22 bases between them. The CDR3 contains 17 residues. CDR3 sequence reads: CASSTRFVGSVPDTQYF. CDR3 nucleotide sequence: TGTGCCAGCAGCACGAGGTTTGTCGGGAGCGTCCCAGATACGCAGTATTTT.

J is TRBJ1-2 and V is TRBV9; tentatively, D is TRBD1 (6 bases). The CDR3 totals 15 residues. Looked up from germline, CDR1 is SGDLS and CDR2 is YYNGEE. The V gene lost 3 bases and the J gene lost 1 base, with 13 bases spanning the gap. This CDR3 is CASSGLQGDNYGYTF. The CDR3 DNA sequence: TGTGCCAGCAGCGGCCTACAGGGAGATAACTATGGCTACACCTTC.

This clone appeared once. J is TRBJ1-1 and V is TRBV19; 10 bases are a match to TRBD1. The CDR3 length is 14 residues. The V and J ends lost 3 bases and 11 bases, in that order; junction bases with no gene match: 9. Germline values: CDR1 LNHDA, CDR2 SQIVND (reference sequence). The CDR3 reads CASSMTGGLAVAFF. CDR3 bases: TGTGCCAGTAGTATGACAGGGGGCCTCGCCGTGGCTTTCTTT.